The rows below give T cell receptor beta chains drawn from one sample of a study of regulatory and conventional T cells in RAG deficiency. Clones were read by immunoSEQ multiplex PCR, and TCRdb kept only the in-frame ones, dropping some. This sample carries roughly 32,000 clones, around nine tenths of them seen once, and the ten largest clones take roughly 13%. Another study also made use of these data, one on regulatory T cells.

The specimen sequenced was CD8+ T cells sorted from blood. The receptors originated from a human donor in good health. CDR3s include the opening cysteine and the closing phenylalanine or tryptophan. The D gene is left open where the match is weak. Clone size, where shown, is once, few, many, or a class for clones that have expanded.

V gene: TRBV7-2; clone size: -; D gene: -; J gene: TRBJ1-2; CDR3 DNA: TGTGCCAGCAGCTTAGGGGTCTTAGGGGGTTATGATGGCTACACCTTC; CDR3 protein: CASSLGVLGGYDGYTF
V gene: TRBV19; clone size: -; D gene: -; J gene: TRBJ1-5; CDR3 DNA: TGTGCCAGTAGAATCACGAGCAATCAGCCCCAGCATTTT; CDR3 protein: CASRITSNQPQHF
V gene: TRBV7-9; clone size: -; D gene: TRBD2; J gene: TRBJ2-1; CDR3 DNA: TGTGCCAGCAGCTTAATCCTAGCGGGGGATCCAGCCCACAATGAGCAGTTCTTC; CDR3 protein: CASSLILAGDPAHNEQFF
V gene: TRBV6-1; clone size: -; D gene: -; J gene: TRBJ1-2; CDR3 DNA: TGTGCCAGCAGTGAATCGCCCTTCTATGGCTACACCTTC; CDR3 protein: CASSESPFYGYTF
V gene: TRBV7-9; clone size: -; D gene: TRBD2; J gene: TRBJ2-1; CDR3 DNA: TGTGCCAGCAGCTATGGCGGGAGTTTTAATGAGCAGTTCTTC; CDR3 protein: CASSYGGSFNEQFF
V gene: TRBV28; clone size: -; D gene: TRBD1; J gene: TRBJ2-3; CDR3 DNA: TGTGCCAGCAGCCAGACAGGGAACACAGATACGCAGTATTTT; CDR3 protein: CASSQTGNTDTQYF
V gene: TRBV5-1; clone size: -; D gene: TRBD2; J gene: TRBJ2-5; CDR3 DNA: TGCGCCAGCAGCTTCTCTAGCGGGGGGGCCGGGGAGACCCAGTACTTC; CDR3 protein: CASSFSSGGAGETQYF
V gene: TRBV10-1; clone size: -; D gene: -; J gene: TRBJ2-5; CDR3 DNA: TGCGCCAGCAGTGATGGGGGGGGCGCGGGGGAGACCCAGTACTTC; CDR3 protein: CASSDGGGAGETQYF
V gene: TRBV19; clone size: -; D gene: TRBD1; J gene: TRBJ1-4; CDR3 DNA: TGTGCCAGTAGTTGGCTCACGCCGGGGGCAGGGGGCCAAAAACTGTTTTTT; CDR3 protein: CASSWLTPGAGGQKLFF
V gene: TRBV28; clone size: -; D gene: TRBD2; J gene: TRBJ2-7; CDR3 DNA: TGTGCCAGCAGTCCCCGGGGTAGCGGGAGAAGTGAGCAGTACTTC; CDR3 protein: CASSPRGSGRSEQYF
V gene: TRBV11-2; clone size: -; D gene: -; J gene: TRBJ2-7; CDR3 DNA: TGTGCCAGCAGCCGTATAGCAGGGTTCTTGGACGAGCAGTACTTC; CDR3 protein: CASSRIAGFLDEQYF
V gene: TRBV5-4; clone size: -; D gene: -; J gene: TRBJ1-2; CDR3 DNA: TGTGCCAGCAGCTTGTTCTCGTGGAAGGACAGAAAGCGGGGCTACACCTTC; CDR3 protein: CASSLFSWKDRKRGYTF
V gene: TRBV7-8; clone size: -; D gene: -; J gene: TRBJ2-7; CDR3 DNA: TGTGCCAGCAGCGTTAACCCGGGCCCGAGCTCCTACGAGCAGTACTTC; CDR3 protein: CASSVNPGPSSYEQYF
V gene: TRBV5-4; clone size: -; D gene: -; J gene: TRBJ2-7; CDR3 DNA: TGTGCCAGCAGCTTGGTAGGGGGTTGGTGGCAGTACTTC; CDR3 protein: CASSLVGGWWQYF
V gene: TRBV28; clone size: -; D gene: TRBD2; J gene: TRBJ2-7; CDR3 DNA: TGTGCCAGCAGTTTGCCGACTAGCGGGAGGTCCTACGAGCAGTACTTC; CDR3 protein: CASSLPTSGRSYEQYF
V gene: TRBV7-9; clone size: -; D gene: TRBD2; J gene: TRBJ2-5; CDR3 DNA: TGTGCCAGCAGCCGGACTAGCGGGAGTTCAGAGACCCAGTACTTC; CDR3 protein: CASSRTSGSSETQYF
V gene: TRBV19; clone size: -; D gene: -; J gene: TRBJ2-7; CDR3 DNA: TGTGCCAGTAATTCGGGGGCCGGGTACGAGCAGTACTTC; CDR3 protein: CASNSGAGYEQYF
V gene: TRBV5-1; clone size: -; D gene: -; J gene: TRBJ2-7; CDR3 DNA: TGCGCCAGCAGCTTGGAGTACAGCAATTACGAGCAGTACTTC; CDR3 protein: CASSLEYSNYEQYF
V gene: TRBV11-2; clone size: -; D gene: -; J gene: TRBJ2-3; CDR3 DNA: TGTGCCAGCAGCTTAGGAGGAGATACGCAGTATTTT; CDR3 protein: CASSLGGDTQYF
V gene: TRBV28; clone size: -; D gene: -; J gene: TRBJ1-6; CDR3 DNA: TGTGCCAGCTCTAGGGGGGGTGGGTCACCCCTCCACTTT; CDR3 protein: CASSRGGGSPLHF
V gene: TRBV9; clone size: once; D gene: TRBD1; J gene: TRBJ2-5; CDR3 DNA: TGTGCCAGCAGCGCGAGGGACAGGGATGGAGAGACCCAGTACTTC; CDR3 protein: CASSARDRDGETQYF
V gene: TRBV9; clone size: -; D gene: TRBD1; J gene: TRBJ2-4; CDR3 DNA: TGTGCCAGCAGCGGACAGGGGGCTTCGGACATTCAGTACTTC; CDR3 protein: CASSGQGASDIQYF